One sample yielded the 12 T cell receptor beta chains listed below, sequenced in a study of CD8 T cells in ankylosing spondylitis. TCRdb passed the 5' RACE reads through MiXCR, listing each CDR3 protein once. The sample has 200,000 to 250,000 distinct CDR3 sequences; roughly a tenth are singletons. Material for sequencing was blood, either unsorted or a sorted T cell fraction (not recorded which). The receptors derive from a male donor with ankylosing spondylitis or in good health (not recorded which).

This clonotype has ten or more counts. V gene TRBV25-1 combines with J gene TRBJ2-7; D remains ambiguous. CDR1 is MGHDK and CDR2 is SYGVNS in the germline V gene. This CDR3 has 14 amino acids. V was shortened by 3 bases and J by 1 base, with 10 bases between the two germline ends. CDR3 nucleotide sequence: TGTGCCAGCAGTGATCGTCTGGAATCCTACGAGCAGTACTTC. Encoded protein: CASSDRLESYEQYF.

This chain uses TRBV6-1 with TRBJ2-2, with no clear D. This CDR3 contains 14 residues. Germline CDR1 reads MNHNS; CDR2 reads SASEGT. The germline V and J ends were trimmed by 3 bases and 0 bases, with 5 bases remaining between them. CDR3 in amino acids: CASSEWSNTGELFF. As DNA, the CDR3 is TGTGCCAGCAGTGAGTGGTCGAACACCGGGGAGCTGTTTTTT.

This clonotype was seen repeatedly, ten times or more. The chain couples TRBV3-1 to TRBJ1-1, with 7 bases matching TRBD1. V lost 1 base to trimming and J lost 9 bases; unmatched junction nucleotides: 5. The CDR3 extends over 13 amino acids. Germline-derived CDR1 and CDR2 are LGHDT and YNNKEL (reference sequence). The chain's CDR3 is CASSQVGTAKAFF. The CDR3 coding sequence is TGTGCCAGCAGCCAAGTGGGGACAGCGAAAGCTTTCTTT.

This clonotype was detected many times. The gene calls are TRBV5-1 and TRBJ2-5; unclear D gene. The germline V and J ends were trimmed by 5 bases and 2 bases, with 10 bases remaining between them. The CDR3 runs to 13 residues. Germline loops: CDR1 SGHRS, CDR2 YFSETQ. Here the CDR3 reads CASRGRSQETQYF. CDR3 nucleotide sequence: TGCGCCAGCAGGGGCAGGAGTCAAGAGACCCAGTACTTC.

The sample holds many counts of this clonotype. The chain carries TRBV20-1 and TRBJ1-6; 7 nucleotides match TRBD1. Losses at the gene ends were 4 bases for V and 14 bases for J; bases not matched to a gene: 11. The CDR3 has 13 amino acids. Per germline, CDR1 DFQATT and CDR2 SNEGSKA (reference sequence). CDR3 DNA: TGCAGTGCTACCCGACAGGGACGGTATTCCCTCCACTTT. This encodes CSATRQGRYSLHF.

In its sample, this clonotype was seen a few times. This may stem from a read error, because a much larger clone lies one nucleotide away. The genes are TRBV5-1 and TRBJ1-2; 9 bases align to TRBD1. Germline loops: CDR1 SGHRS, CDR2 YFSETQ. This CDR3 comprises 16 residues. The chain's CDR3 is CASSLFGGQGYYGHTF. CDR3 nucleotides: TGCGCCAGCAGCTTGTTCGGGGGACAGGGATACTATGGCCACACCTTC. The full variable domain, completed using reference TRBV5-1 and TRBJ1-2, is KAGVTQTPRYLIKTRGQQVTLSCSPISGHRSVSWYQQTPGQGLQFLFEYFSETQRNKGNFPGRFSGRQFSNSRSEMNVSTLELGDSALYLCASSLFGGQGYYGHTFGSGTRLTVV.

Ten or more counts support this clonotype. The V call is TRBV15, the J call TRBJ2-6; possibly TRBD2 for D (6 bases). The CDR3 contains 16 residues. CDR1 is LNHNV and CDR2 is YYDKDF in the germline V gene (reference sequence). With 0 bases removed from V and 11 bases from J, the gap between germline ends came to 17 bases. The CDR3 DNA sequence: TGTGCCACCAGCAGAGATGGAGGGGTGTGGAGCCACGTCCTGACTTTC. Protein sequence: CATSRDGGVWSHVLTF.

This clonotype was seen ten or more times. The CDR3 loop reads CASSQATPFPREQYF. DNA of the CDR3: TGCGCCAGCAGCCAAGCCACCCCTTTTCCCCGGGAGCAGTACTTC. This sequence joins TRBV4-1 and TRBJ2-7; D is unclear. The length of the CDR3 is 15 residues. V lost 1 base and J 7 bases, leaving 17 bases between the germline ends. CDR1 and CDR2 (germline): MGHRA, YSYEKL.

Many counts were recorded for this clonotype. V gene TRBV10-3 combines with J gene TRBJ2-1; 15 positions match TRBD2. Germline CDR1 and CDR2: ENHRY and SYGVKD. The CDR3 contains 16 residues. The V gene end was trimmed by 4 bases and the J gene end by 7 bases; junction bases not matched to a gene: 5. The CDR3: CAISGGLAGGRNEQFF. The CDR3 DNA is TGTGCCATCAGTGGAGGACTAGCGGGAGGGAGGAATGAGCAGTTCTTC.

Points on this clonotype: The junction departs from germline at one end; a sequencing error may be responsible. The rearrangement joins TRBV10-3 to TRBJ1-2; D is unresolved. Germline V gene sequence: CDR1 ENHRY, CDR2 SYGVKD. The CDR3 is 15 residues long. The CDR3 DNA sequence: TGTGCCATCAGTGAGGGCCGGGCCCCCTCGTATGACTACACCTTC. Amino acid sequence: CAISEGRAPSYDYTF.

This clonotype was seen repeatedly, ten times or more. The rearrangement links TRBV5-1 to TRBJ1-5; no clear D. From germline, CDR1 is SGHRS and CDR2 YFSETQ. V was clipped by 3 bases and J by 7 bases, with 11 bases between them. The CDR3 sequence is 13 residues long. CDR3 loop: CASSSGWGQPQHF. The CDR3 coding sequence is TGCGCCAGCAGCTCCGGGTGGGGACAGCCCCAGCATTTT.

This clonotype showed up many times. The chain joins TRBV20-1 to TRBJ2-1; 7 positions agree with TRBD2. This CDR3 is built from 15 residues. The germline CDR1 and CDR2 sequences are DFQATT and SNEGSKA (reference sequence). With V trimmed by 3 bases and J by 3 bases, 8 bases remained unmatched. This CDR3 is CSASNQAGNYNEQFF. CDR3 nucleotides: TGCAGTGCTAGTAACCAAGCGGGGAACTACAATGAGCAGTTCTTC.